What follows are 26 T cell receptor beta chains derived from one specimen sequenced in a study of T cell repertoires in cytomegalovirus infection. TCRdb fed the reads into MiXCR, producing one record per CDR3 protein. The sample has around 440,000 distinct CDR3 sequences, approximately 10% seen once; the top ten hold more than 8.5%. Sample: PBMCs. The receptors were gathered from a human donor in good health (CMV status not recorded). Some clones in this sample may be carry-over from other donors' samples.

The sample holds many counts of this clonotype. The J gene is TRBJ2-2, the V gene TRBV27; 8 bases agree with TRBD1. The CDR3 sequence is 15 residues long. V lost 6 bases and J lost 2; bases outside the gene matches: 5. Per the germline V gene, CDR1 is MNHEY and CDR2 is SMNVEV (reference sequence). CDR3 DNA sequence: TGTGCCAGCAGAACGGCAGGGGGCAACACCGGGGAGCTGTTTTTT. This codes for CASRTAGGNTGELFF.

This clonotype was counted only a few times. The chain combines TRBV7-9 with TRBJ2-2; no reliable D call. CDR3 length: 20 amino acids. Germline V gene lookup returns CDR1 SEHNR and CDR2 FQNEAQ (reference sequence). Between the trimmed V and J ends, which lost 4 bases and 0 bases, there was a span of 24 bases. The chain's CDR3 is CASSSPMPAVPTSNTGELFF. In nucleotides, the CDR3 is TGTGCCAGCAGCTCCCCGATGCCAGCAGTCCCAACCTCGAACACCGGGGAGCTGTTTTTT. Filled out from reference TRBV7-9 and TRBJ2-2, the complete variable domain reads DTGVSQNPRHKITKRGQNVTFRCDPISEHNRLYWYRQTLGQGPEFLTYFQNEAQLEKSRLLSDRFSAERPKGSFSTLEIQRTEQGDSAMYLCASSSPMPAVPTSNTGELFFGEGSRLTVL.

This clonotype was found many times. This rearrangement joins TRBV5-8 to TRBJ2-3; 10 positions agree with TRBD2. Germline CDR1 SGHTS, CDR2 YDEGEE. The V gene end was trimmed by 4 bases and the J gene end by 2 bases; junction bases not matched to a gene: 1. The CDR3 is 14 amino acids. CDR3 nucleotides: TGTGCCAGCAGCCTAGCGGGAGCCACAGATACGCAGTATTTT. Protein product: CASSLAGATDTQYF.

This clonotype was counted at least ten times. The chain employs TRBV7-8 and TRBJ1-1, with 9 bases fitting TRBD1. This CDR3 contains 14 residues. The V segment lost 5 bases and the J segment 4 bases; nucleotides outside the gene matches: 5. Per the germline V gene, CDR1 is SGHVS and CDR2 is FQNEAQ. The CDR3 sequence is CASSVDRGGTEAFF. The CDR3, as DNA: TGTGCCAGCAGCGTGGACAGGGGCGGCACTGAAGCTTTCTTT.

This chain uses TRBV20-1 with TRBJ2-1; D is tentatively TRBD1 or TRBD2 (7 bases each). The germline CDR1 and CDR2 sequences are DFQATT and SNEGSKA (reference sequence). The CDR3 has 16 residues. Trimming pared 5 bases from V and 7 bases from J, leaving 24 bases between. The DNA of the CDR3 is TGCAGTGCTGGCCCCAGGGGGGGGCCAGAAGTAAATGAGCAGTTCTTC. This codes for CSAGPRGGPEVNEQFF.

The rearrangement joins TRBV20-1 to TRBJ1-1; no clear D. Germline V lookup: CDR1 DFQATT, CDR2 SNEGSKA (reference sequence). Trimming left V 6 bases short and J 5 bases short, with 16 bases between. This CDR3 has 13 residues. The CDR3 region has the DNA TGCAGTGCATTAAGAGGGCTCGGAACTGAAGCTTTCTTT. Translating gives CSALRGLGTEAFF.

The table lists this clonotype with many counts. The J gene is TRBJ2-5, the V gene TRBV6-1; 9 positions match TRBD2. In germline, CDR1 is MNHNS, CDR2 SASEGT. This CDR3 region has 16 residues. The V and J ends lost 1 base and 0 bases, in that order; junction bases with no gene match: 3. The CDR3 nucleotides read TGTGCCAGCAGTGAAGAAGCGGGGGGTTACCAAGAGACCCAGTACTTC. Protein product: CASSEEAGGYQETQYF.

This clonotype appeared many times. The CDR3 nucleotides are TGTGCCAGCAGCTTCCGGACGGTCGGTCGAGTGATGAACACTGAAGCTTTCTTT. It encodes CASSFRTVGRVMNTEAFF. The chain carries TRBV7-2 and TRBJ1-1; no firm D call. The length of the CDR3 is 18 residues. CDR1 is SGHTA and CDR2 is FQGNSA in the germline V gene. The germline V and J ends were trimmed by 3 bases and 0 bases, with 20 bases remaining between them. Using reference TRBV7-2 and TRBJ1-1 for the parts outside the CDR3, the full variable domain is GAGVSQSPSNKVTEKGKDVELRCDPISGHTALYWYRQSLGQGLEFLIYFQGNSAPDKSGLPSDRFSAERTGGSVSTLTIQRTQQEDSAVYLCASSFRTVGRVMNTEAFFGQGTRLTVV.

This clonotype was counted a few times. The J gene is TRBJ2-7, the V gene TRBV4-2; 9 bases are shared with TRBD2. The CDR3 loop spans 19 amino acids. From germline, CDR1 is LGHNA and CDR2 YNFKEQ. V lost 0 bases, J lost 7 bases, and 19 bases stayed unmatched. The CDR3 here is CASSQDPEGLASNFGEQYF. In nucleotides, the CDR3 is TGTGCCAGCAGCCAAGATCCCGAGGGACTAGCTTCTAACTTTGGTGAGCAGTACTTC.

The CDR3 DNA follows: TGTGCCAGCAGCCCCGGGACCAGGGGTCAGCCCCAGCATTTT. Translation gives CASSPGTRGQPQHF. The chain joins TRBV7-9 to TRBJ1-5; tentative D call: TRBD1 (6 bases). Trimming pared 5 bases from V and 6 bases from J, leaving 14 bases between. CDR3 size: 14 residues. CDR1 and CDR2 from the germline V gene are SEHNR and FQNEAQ (reference sequence).

The chain couples TRBV20-1 to TRBJ1-1; unclear D gene. V lost 0 bases and J 5 bases, leaving 13 bases between the germline ends. This CDR3 spans 14 amino acids. The germline V gene encodes CDR1 DFQATT and CDR2 SNEGSKA (reference sequence). The CDR3 nucleotides read TGCAGTGCTAGAGATAAGGCGGAATGGACTGAAGCTTTCTTT. Its translation is CSARDKAEWTEAFF.

CDR3 DNA: TGTGCCAGCAGCTATAGCGGGAGAGGTACAGATACGCAGTATTTT. Its protein product is CASSYSGRGTDTQYF. The gene calls are TRBV9 and TRBJ2-3, with 9 nucleotides matching TRBD2. The CDR3 is made up of 15 amino acids. Trimming cost V 4 bases and J 3 bases; bases outside gene matches: 6. CDR1 SGDLS and CDR2 YYNGEE come from the germline V gene.

The chain carries TRBV16 and TRBJ2-3; D tentatively reads TRBD1 or TRBD2 (6 bases each). CDR1 KGHSY and CDR2 FQNENV come from the germline V gene. V gave up 4 bases and J gave up 4 bases, with 12 bases separating them. This CDR3 is 14 amino acids long. The CDR3 is CASSLPGAADTQYF. CDR3 DNA: TGTGCCAGCAGCCTCCCGGGGGCCGCAGATACGCAGTATTTT.

The chain recombines TRBV7-9 with TRBJ1-4; D is uncertain. Between the trimmed V and J ends, which lost 4 bases and 8 bases, there was a span of 20 bases. CDR3 length: 16 residues. Germline V gene sequence: CDR1 SEHNR, CDR2 FQNEAQ (reference sequence). The CDR3 sequence is CASSSTLQPPDEKLFF. CDR3 DNA sequence: TGTGCCAGCAGCTCGACGTTACAACCCCCGGACGAAAAACTGTTTTTT.

In its sample, this clonotype was seen many times. The chain couples TRBV10-3 to TRBJ2-7; tentative D call: TRBD2 (6 bases). The germline gives CDR1 ENHRY, CDR2 SYGVKD. The V end lost 0 bases, the J end lost 0 bases, and 6 bases lay between the germline ends. The CDR3 is 14 amino acids. The CDR3: CAISESGGSYEQYF. CDR3 nucleotide sequence: TGTGCCATCAGTGAGTCGGGGGGCTCCTACGAGCAGTACTTC.

This rearrangement joins TRBV12-3 or TRBV12-4 to TRBJ1-6; 9 positions match TRBD1. Trimming removed 4 bases from V and 5 bases from J; junction bases left unmatched: 3. CDR3 size: 15 residues. CDR3 residues: CASSWNRGHNSPLHF. CDR3 nucleotide sequence: TGTGCCAGCAGTTGGAACAGGGGGCATAATTCACCCCTCCACTTT.

This clonotype has just a few counts. The V and J genes are TRBV6-1 and TRBJ2-7; D is uncertain. Per the germline V gene, CDR1 is MNHNS and CDR2 is SASEGT. This CDR3 contains 15 residues. Trimming took 7 bases from V and 0 from J, leaving 16 bases between them. The CDR3, as DNA: TGTGCCAGCAATTTCGACACGACCCCCTCCTACGAGCAGTACTTC. This sequence encodes CASNFDTTPSYEQYF.

This clonotype showed up many times. DNA for the CDR3: TGTGCCAGCAGCTTAGGAAGTTATAGCAATCAGCCCCAGCATTTT. This codes for CASSLGSYSNQPQHF. The chain has TRBV7-8 and TRBJ1-5; D uncertain. CDR3 length equals 15 residues. With 1 base removed from V and 0 bases from J, the gap between germline ends came to 7 bases. Per the germline V gene, CDR1 is SGHVS and CDR2 is FQNEAQ.

The table lists this clonotype with a few counts. The J gene is TRBJ2-3, the V gene TRBV7-3; maybe TRBD2 (5 bases). V lost 2 bases, J lost 1 base, and 10 bases lay in between. Germline-derived CDR1 and CDR2 are SGHTA and FQGTGA. There are 15 residues in the CDR3. CDR3 DNA: TGTGCCAGCAGCTTACCTAGCAGCGGCACAGATACGCAGTATTTT. This codes for CASSLPSSGTDTQYF.

This clonotype was recorded many times. This chain uses TRBV6-2 or TRBV6-3 with TRBJ2-7, with unresolved D. The CDR3 is 16 amino acids. Germline CDR1 is MNHEY and CDR2 is SVGEGT. V lost 6 bases, J lost 7 bases, and 25 bases lay in between. CDR3 in amino acids: CASSRPSRKGIGEQYF. The CDR3 DNA reads TGTGCCAGCAGCCGCCCGAGCAGGAAAGGGATTGGGGAGCAGTACTTC.

This rearrangement joins TRBV5-1 to TRBJ2-1, with a possible D match to TRBD2 (6 bases). The V end was cut by 3 bases, the J end by 3 bases, with 13 bases between. This CDR3 comprises 15 residues. Germline V gives CDR1 SGHRS, CDR2 YFSETQ. The CDR3: CASSSGSGVYNEQFF. The CDR3 DNA reads as TGCGCCAGCAGCTCTGGATCGGGAGTCTACAATGAGCAGTTCTTC.

The chain combines TRBV28 with TRBJ2-2; D is possibly TRBD1 (5 bases). This CDR3 comprises 15 residues. The V end lost 5 bases, the J end lost 0 bases, and 10 bases lay between the germline ends. CDR1 and CDR2 from the germline V gene are MDHEN and SYDVKM. The CDR3 DNA sequence: TGTGCCAGCAGTCCAGGGTCCGCGAACACCGGGGAGCTGTTTTTT. Translated, it gives CASSPGSANTGELFF. The full variable domain, in which reference TRBV28 and TRBJ2-2 provide the parts outside the CDR3, is DVKVTQSSRYLVKRTGEKVFLECVQDMDHENMFWYRQDPGLGLRLIYFSYDVKMKEKGDIPEGYSVSREKKERFSLILESASTNQTSMYLCASSPGSANTGELFFGEGSRLTVL.

This clonotype was counted ten times or more. A read error may produce the germline difference seen at one junction end. The chain uses TRBV6-1 and TRBJ2-4, with 13 bases aligning to TRBD2. CDR3 length: 13 residues. The germline V gene has CDR1 MNHNS and CDR2 SASEGT. The CDR3 nucleotides read TGTGCCAGCAGTGGAGGACTAGCGGGGGCCCCTCACTTC. The encoded protein is CASSGGLAGAPHF.

This clonotype was seen only a few times. J is TRBJ1-6 and V is TRBV18; maybe TRBD1 (5 bases). The CDR3 has 13 amino acids. The V end was cut by 3 bases, the J end by 11 bases, with 11 bases between. Germline V gene sequence: CDR1 KGHSH, CDR2 LQKENI. The CDR3 is CASSPGVDAPLHF. CDR3 nucleotides: TGTGCCAGCTCACCGGGGGTGGACGCACCCCTCCACTTT.

This clonotype was recorded many times. The chain is built from TRBV28 and TRBJ2-3; a weak D match, TRBD1 (5 bases). The CDR3 consists of 16 residues. The ends were cut back, 4 bases at V and 1 base at J, with 15 bases in the middle. Germline CDR1 is MDHEN and CDR2 is SYDVKM. The CDR3 protein is CASSSFGQIGTDTQYF. CDR3 DNA: TGTGCCAGCAGTTCCTTCGGACAAATTGGCACAGATACGCAGTATTTT. The variable domain in full, completed from reference TRBV28 and TRBJ2-3, reads DVKVTQSSRYLVKRTGEKVFLECVQDMDHENMFWYRQDPGLGLRLIYFSYDVKMKEKGDIPEGYSVSREKKERFSLILESASTNQTSMYLCASSSFGQIGTDTQYFGPGTRLTVL.

This clonotype was recorded many times. This chain uses TRBV10-3 with TRBJ1-1; 7 nucleotides line up with TRBD1. Germline V CDR1 and CDR2: ENHRY, SYGVKD. The length of the CDR3 is 13 residues. V was clipped by 4 bases and J by 6 bases; unmatched bases: 5. The CDR3 DNA follows: TGTGCCATCAGTGGACAAGACAGGGCTGAAGCTTTCTTT. It codes for CAISGQDRAEAFF.